This is a list of T cell receptor beta chains from one sample in a study of Graves' ophthalmopathy and Graves' hyperthyroidism. TCRdb re-analysed the multiplex PCR reads in MiXCR, keeping a single row per CDR3 protein. This sample has almost 400,000 distinct CDR3 sequences, with 15% to 20% found just once. The sequenced sample was peripheral blood. The receptors derive from a woman in her late teens or twenties with Graves' ophthalmopathy. Both conserved end residues are part of each CDR3. A D gene is named only where the DNA matches it firmly.

CASSLGGQGGGYTF	-	TRBV7-9	TRBJ1-2
CASTEGQGYTEAFF	-	TRBV28	TRBJ1-1
CASSLGRGTYSPLHF	-	TRBV7-2	TRBJ1-6
CASNHLWLWGNTEAFF	-	TRBV28	TRBJ1-1
CASSLEGPGLAGVTQYF	TRBD2	TRBV11-2	TRBJ2-5
CASDRSSEAFF	-	TRBV30	TRBJ1-1
CASSLGSGNSPLHF	-	TRBV27	TRBJ1-6
CASSPRAPVYGYTF	-	TRBV12-3/TRBV12-4	TRBJ1-2
CASSLLGKSNQPQHF	-	TRBV28	TRBJ1-5
CASSLAVGEQYF	-	TRBV7-2	TRBJ2-7
CASSETRDPAYEQYF	-	TRBV25-1	TRBJ2-7
CASSLSAQGNTEAFF	-	TRBV7-9	TRBJ1-1
CASSLESVYGYTF	-	TRBV7-2	TRBJ1-2
CSASDRGTYSNQPQHF	TRBD1	TRBV20-1	TRBJ1-5
CASSPRTGHHEQYF	TRBD1	TRBV7-2	TRBJ2-7
CSARSRTYEQYF	-	TRBV20-1	TRBJ2-7
CASSQSRDRKAFF	-	TRBV16	TRBJ1-1
CSAHTNYGYTF	-	TRBV20-1	TRBJ1-2
CASSAGEIYTF	-	TRBV6-1	TRBJ1-2
CASSQTGLAGGTQYF	TRBD2	TRBV7-2	TRBJ2-5
CASSPTSPTVTNTEAFF	-	TRBV6-2/TRBV6-3	TRBJ1-1
CASSLVRGSYEQYF	-	TRBV7-2	TRBJ2-7
CASSQVRTSTVNQPQHF	-	TRBV4-2	TRBJ1-5
CASSPDNYEQYF	-	TRBV28	TRBJ2-7
CASSLAQRATQYF	-	TRBV12-3/TRBV12-4	TRBJ2-5
CASKRQGNNSPLHF	TRBD1	TRBV6-1	TRBJ1-6
CSARVVGTYGYTF	-	TRBV20-1	TRBJ1-2
CSVATDSGNTIYF	-	TRBV29-1	TRBJ1-3
CSVAGGNNSPLHF	-	TRBV29-1	TRBJ1-6
CASSPFQGWGNQPQHF	-	TRBV27	TRBJ1-5
CASSLQDRGLEQYF	TRBD1	TRBV7-2	TRBJ2-7
CAISEPEGTYYEQYF	-	TRBV10-3	TRBJ2-7
CASAGPGGNTEAFF	-	TRBV4-1	TRBJ1-1
CASSIDSIGSSYNSPLHF	-	TRBV11-2	TRBJ1-6
CASSQSPGGRGTEAFF	-	TRBV4-1	TRBJ1-1
CASSSGQGPPEAFF	TRBD1	TRBV7-2	TRBJ1-1
CASSGRNRDRGSEQYF	TRBD1	TRBV27	TRBJ2-7
CATSGTIAFF	-	TRBV28	TRBJ1-1
CASTPDPLYGYTF	-	TRBV12-3/TRBV12-4	TRBJ1-2
CASSLAGQGDYEQYF	TRBD1	TRBV12-3/TRBV12-4	TRBJ2-7
CASSRGRFSNQPQHF	-	TRBV7-2	TRBJ1-5
CASSTSPTGLGYGYTF	-	TRBV19	TRBJ1-2
CASSGDRAGANVLTF	TRBD1	TRBV6-1	TRBJ2-6
CASSPRQGSSGNTIYF	-	TRBV18	TRBJ1-3
CASRTNYNRVREQPQHF	-	TRBV6-1	TRBJ1-5
CASTSDRGYSPLHF	TRBD1	TRBV6-1	TRBJ1-6
CASTAQETQYF	-	TRBV10-2	TRBJ2-5
CASTIRLRDRAYSNQPQHF	TRBD1	TRBV6-4	TRBJ1-5
CASSPRGQGSYEQYF	TRBD1	TRBV13	TRBJ2-7
CASSLGSGIGSPLHF	-	TRBV12-3/TRBV12-4	TRBJ1-6
CASSPGVWDRGAPQHF	TRBD1	TRBV11-1	TRBJ1-5
CASSRGPPSGGAFVANEQFF	-	TRBV5-1	TRBJ2-1